Sequencing of this T cell receptor (beta chain) was carried out in a study of cytomegalovirus exposure and HLA in healthy donors. Clones were read by immunoSEQ multiplex PCR, and TCRdb kept only the in-frame ones, dropping some. The data contain some 350,000 clones, 87% of them singletons. V lost 1 base and J 5 bases, leaving 9 bases between the germline ends. The CDR3 totals 14 residues. Germline-derived CDR1 and CDR2 are MNHNS and SASEGT. Sequences were obtained from PBMCs. This chain links TRBV6-1 with TRBJ1-5; TRBD1 might be the D (6 bases). The TCR comes from a woman in her 30s in good health and CMV-seropositive. DNA for the CDR3: TGTGCCAGCAGTGAAGTGACAGGTTATCAGCCCCAGCATTTT. It yields the protein CASSEVTGYQPQHF.